Listed below are T cell receptor beta chains from one sample, sequenced in a study of OX40 agonist ivuxolimab in advanced cancers. The assay was immunoSEQ multiplex PCR, and TCRdb's table has in-frame clones only and misses some. This table has about 120,000 clones, 80% to 90% appearing once. This material consisted of CD4+ or CD8+ T cells sorted from blood, taken in a trial of the OX40 agonist ivuxolimab. The receptor set was obtained from an adult with an advanced solid tumor such as melanoma, head and neck, liver or kidney cancer. Each CDR3 is given with its conserved first and last residue. D genes are given only for firm matches. Clone size appears in some rows only: once, few, many, or a class for an expanded clone.

clone_size j_call v_call d_call cdr3_length cdr3_nt cdr3_aa
- TRBJ2-3 TRBV28 - 13 TGTGCCAGCAGTCAGAGGGACACGAATACGCAGTATTTT CASSQRDTNTQYF
- TRBJ2-2 TRBV4-1 - 16 TGCGCCAGCAGCCTACAGGGTCGAGGACGGACCGGGGAGCTGTTTTTT CASSLQGRGRTGELFF
- TRBJ2-2 TRBV5-1 - 13 TGCGCCAGCAGCTTTAATGGGGCCGGGGAGCTGTTTTTT CASSFNGAGELFF
- TRBJ2-2 TRBV7-3 TRBD2 17 TGTGCCAGCAGCTCCCTGGGGACTAGCGGGGGTAGCGGGGAGCTGTTTTTT CASSSLGTSGGSGELFF
- TRBJ2-1 TRBV28 - 13 TGTGCCAGCAGTTTAGCGGTAGGGACTGAGCAGTTCTTC CASSLAVGTEQFF
- TRBJ2-7 TRBV7-6 TRBD2 15 TGTGCCAGCAGCTTTGGGACTAGCGGGACCTACGAGCAGTACTTC CASSFGTSGTYEQYF
- TRBJ1-6 TRBV7-2 - 15 TGTGCCAGCAGCTTAGCCGGGACACCTAATTCACCCCTCCACTTT CASSLAGTPNSPLHF
- TRBJ2-1 TRBV6-4 TRBD2 16 TGTGCCAGCAGCTTTAGCGGGGGGTTCTCCTACAATGAGCAGTTCTTC CASSFSGGFSYNEQFF
- TRBJ1-1 TRBV10-3 TRBD1 13 TGTGCCTCCTCATTAACAGGGGGAACTGAAGCTTTCTTT CASSLTGGTEAFF
- TRBJ1-2 TRBV30 - 12 TGTGCCTGGAGTAATGGCAATTTCGGCTACACCTTC CAWSNGNFGYTF
- TRBJ2-7 TRBV30 TRBD1 15 TGTGCCTGGAGTGTACGCAGGGGGCTGCTCGGCGAGCAGTACTTC CAWSVRRGLLGEQYF
- TRBJ2-2 TRBV6-5 - 14 TGTGCCAGCAGTCTGGGGGACGACACCGGGGAGCTGTTTTTT CASSLGDDTGELFF
- TRBJ2-7 TRBV6-5 - 15 TGTGCCAGCAGTTATCTTACCCCCGGTTCCTACGAGCAGTACTTC CASSYLTPGSYEQYF
- TRBJ2-1 TRBV7-2 TRBD2 15 TGTGCCAGCAGCTCCCGGGGGGGCCAAAACAATGAGCAGTTCTTC CASSSRGGQNNEQFF
- TRBJ2-7 TRBV18 - 15 TGTGCCAGCTCCCCGGGAGTCGGAGGGGGCGACGAGCAGTACTTC CASSPGVGGGDEQYF
- TRBJ1-5 TRBV27 - 15 TGTGCCAGCAGTTCCTACGGCGAGTTCGATCAGCCCCAGCATTTT CASSSYGEFDQPQHF
- TRBJ2-7 TRBV7-6 TRBD1 15 TGTGCCAGCAGCTCCTCCGGGACAGGATCCTACGAGCAGTACTTC CASSSSGTGSYEQYF
- TRBJ2-7 TRBV11-2 TRBD2 15 TGTGCCAGCAGCCCCCGAGCGGGGGGGCTCTACGAGCAGTACTTC CASSPRAGGLYEQYF
- TRBJ2-3 TRBV6-5 TRBD2 15 TGTGCCAGCAGTTACGGAGCGGGGGGCACAGATACGCAGTATTTT CASSYGAGGTDTQYF
few TRBJ1-2 TRBV18 - 16 TGTGCCAGCTCACCACCGAACCGGGCCGGGCGATGGGGCTACACCTTC CASSPPNRAGRWGYTF
- TRBJ2-5 TRBV7-2 - 13 TGTGCCAGCAGCTTGGACTACCAAGAGACCCAGTACTTC CASSLDYQETQYF
- TRBJ2-3 TRBV7-3 - 15 TGTGCCAGCAGCTTACTGCAGGGAAGGCCAGATACGCAGTATTTT CASSLLQGRPDTQYF
- TRBJ2-5 TRBV27 - 13 TGTGCCAGCAGGAAGTTACAGGAAGAGACCCAGTACTTC CASRKLQEETQYF
- TRBJ1-5 TRBV10-3 - 18 TGTGCCATCAGTGAGTCGATTGAGAAACGGTATAGCAATCAGCCCCAGCATTTT CAISESIEKRYSNQPQHF
- TRBJ2-7 TRBV7-6 - 19 TGTGCCAGCAGCTTAGTGGCCCCGGTTAATGGGCCGAGCTCCTACGAGCAGTACTTC CASSLVAPVNGPSSYEQYF